This T cell receptor beta chain was profiled in a study of T cell responses to AZD1222 COVID-19 vaccine. Whole-study findings and limits: Donors were mostly white British, more females; clonal diversity possibly underestimated. Baseline antibody screening turned up just six seropositive AZD1222 recipients. Regions 160-218 and 743-854 held dominance among vaccine-associated CD4 TCRs, which spanned spike.

The method was immunoSEQ multiplex PCR; TCRdb's version includes in-frame clones alone and lacks a portion of them. The sample lists around 150,000 clones; 92% were seen once. The germline V and J ends were trimmed by 3 bases and 5 bases, with 14 bases remaining between them. The CDR3 contains 15 residues. Germline V gene data show CDR1 as MNHEY and CDR2 as SVGAGI. A remark on this clone: Its antigen is as yet unknown.

The chain combines TRBV6-5 with TRBJ2-1; D is unresolved. The input for sequencing was peripheral blood, taken on day 0 of AZD1222 vaccination. The receptor was derived from an adult in good health. The CDR3: CASSYFLGMDNEQFF. CDR3 sequence (DNA): TGTGCCAGCAGTTATTTCCTGGGGATGGACAATGAGCAGTTCTTC.